The 21 T cell receptor beta chains below all came from one sample that was sequenced in a study of immune cell composition in non-small cell lung cancer. TCRdb's copy holds only in-frame clones and misses some; the assay was immunoSEQ multiplex PCR. The sample contains fewer than 5,500 clones, 78% of which appear only once. Sequencing used lung tumor tissue. The receptor set was obtained from a human donor with non-small cell lung cancer.

The genes are TRBV30 and TRBJ2-1; possible D gene TRBD2, 6 bases. From germline, CDR1 is GTSNPN and CDR2 SVGIG (reference sequence). The CDR3 has 12 amino acids. The CDR3 loop reads CAFEAGYNEQFF. CDR3 DNA sequence: TGTGCATTCGAAGCGGGTTACAATGAGCAGTTCTTC.

This clone was seen more than once but under ten times. The V call is TRBV7-2, the J call TRBJ1-2; 9 nucleotides align to TRBD1. This CDR3 has 14 amino acids. Germline V gene lookup returns CDR1 SGHTA and CDR2 FQGNSA. V dropped 3 bases and J dropped 4; count of bases not matched to a gene: 3. The CDR3 region is CASSFRDRAYGYTF. In nucleotides, the CDR3 is TGTGCCAGCAGCTTCCGGGACAGGGCCTATGGCTACACCTTC.

The J gene is TRBJ2-2, the V gene TRBV9; D remains ambiguous. Germline CDR1 SGDLS, CDR2 YYNGEE. The CDR3 is made up of 15 amino acids. V lost 0 bases, J lost 4 bases, and 10 bases lay in between. The CDR3 is CASSVAVAPTGELFF. The CDR3 DNA reads as TGTGCCAGCAGCGTAGCCGTAGCCCCCACCGGGGAGCTGTTTTTT.

In nucleotides, the CDR3 is TGTGCCAGCAGCCGGACTAGCGGAATCACAGATACGCAGTATTTT. Protein product: CASSRTSGITDTQYF. This chain connects TRBV11-1 to TRBJ2-3; TRBD2 matches 10 bases. In germline, CDR1 is SGHAT, CDR2 FQDESV (reference sequence). This CDR3 is built from 15 residues. J was trimmed by 2 bases and V by 5 bases; bases with no gene match: 4.

The J gene is TRBJ2-1, the V gene TRBV9, with 8 bases identical to TRBD1. The germline V gene encodes CDR1 SGDLS and CDR2 YYNGEE. The CDR3 is 15 amino acids. J lost 8 bases, V lost 3 bases, and 10 bases had no gene match. The CDR3 here is CASSEGTGQIHEQFF. As DNA, the CDR3 is TGTGCCAGCAGCGAAGGGACAGGTCAAATCCATGAGCAGTTCTTC. Together with reference TRBV9 and TRBJ2-1, the CDR3 gives the full variable domain: DSGVTQTPKHLITATGQRVTLRCSPRSGDLSVYWYQQSLDQGLQFLIQYYNGEERAKGNILERFSAQQFPDLHSELNLSSLELGDSALYFCASSEGTGQIHEQFFGPGTRLTVL.

The chain has TRBV7-8 and TRBJ1-2, with D possibly matching TRBD1 (5 bases). The CDR3 runs 16 residues. Per germline, CDR1 SGHVS and CDR2 FQNEAQ. The V gene lost 1 base and the J gene lost 0 bases, with 12 bases spanning the gap. This CDR3 reads CASSLGEAGTNYGYTF. CDR3 in DNA: TGTGCCAGCAGCTTAGGCGAGGCAGGGACTAACTATGGCTACACCTTC. Complete variable domain (other parts from reference TRBV7-8 and TRBJ1-2): GAGVSQSPRYKVAKRGQDVALRCDPISGHVSLFWYQQALGQGPEFLTYFQNEAQLDKSGLPSDRFFAERPEGSVSTLKIQRTQQEDSAVYLCASSLGEAGTNYGYTFGSGTRLTVV.

This sequence joins TRBV15 and TRBJ2-7; no firm D call. This CDR3 has 15 amino acids. Trimming cost V 0 bases and J 0 bases, with 9 bases left between them. Germline CDR1 is LNHNV and CDR2 is YYDKDF (reference sequence). The DNA for the CDR3 is TGTGCCACCAGCAGAGAACAGTCGAGCTCCTACGAGCAGTACTTC. Protein: CATSREQSSSYEQYF. Together with reference TRBV15 and TRBJ2-7, the CDR3 gives the full variable domain: DAMVIQNPRYQVTQFGKPVTLSCSQTLNHNVMYWYQQKSSQAPKLLFHYYDKDFNNEADTPDNFQSRRPNTSFCFLDIRSPGLGDTAMYLCATSREQSSSYEQYFGPGTRLTVT.

In this sample, this clone turned up once. The chain has TRBV6-5 and TRBJ1-2; 7 bases are a match to TRBD1. Trimming removed 2 bases from V and 7 bases from J; junction bases left unmatched: 10. The CDR3 runs 15 residues. CDR1 and CDR2 (germline): MNHEY, SVGAGI. CDR3 sequence reads: CASSYGQGVISGYTF. As DNA, the CDR3 is TGTGCCAGCAGTTACGGTCAGGGGGTGATAAGTGGCTACACCTTC.

In this sample, this clone turned up once. The chain combines TRBV6-1 with TRBJ2-3, with 9 bases that match TRBD2. V shed 3 bases and J 2 bases; nucleotides not matched to a gene: 6. Germline V gene data show CDR1 as MNHNS and CDR2 as SASEGT. This CDR3 is 16 amino acids long. In DNA, the CDR3 is TGTGCCAGCAGTGAGTTTAGCGGGGGCGACACAGATACGCAGTATTTT. Protein sequence: CASSEFSGGDTDTQYF.

The chain has TRBV1 and TRBJ2-7; the tabulated D call, TRBD2, remains unverified against the DNA. TRBV1 counts as a pseudogene. The CDR3 has 14 amino acids. The CDR3 is CTSSTGLAGERQYF. The DNA for the CDR3 is TGCACCAGCAGCACCGGACTAGCGGGTGAGAGGCAGTACTTC.

The chain carries TRBV7-9 and TRBJ2-1; 7 nucleotides align to TRBD1. Germline CDR1 is SEHNR and CDR2 is FQNEAQ (reference sequence). The CDR3 length is 15 residues. The V gene end was trimmed by 3 bases and the J gene end by 2 bases; junction bases not matched to a gene: 4. Here the CDR3 reads CASSFGDRPYNEQFF. CDR3 DNA sequence: TGTGCCAGCAGCTTTGGGGACAGACCCTACAATGAGCAGTTCTTC.

The J gene is TRBJ2-3, the V gene TRBV9; 7 bases align to TRBD2. This CDR3 has 17 residues. Germline loops: CDR1 SGDLS, CDR2 YYNGEE. Trimming cost V 1 base and J 3 bases; bases outside gene matches: 11. CDR3 protein: CASSVSVGGIWTDTQYF. CDR3 bases: TGTGCCAGCAGCGTATCGGTGGGGGGGATATGGACAGATACGCAGTATTTT.

By share of the sample, this clone is large. The chain joins TRBV4-2 to TRBJ2-3; 7 nucleotides align to TRBD2. The junction had 2 bases not matched to a gene; V was cut back by 2 bases and J by 0 bases. The germline V gene encodes CDR1 LGHNA and CDR2 YNFKEQ. CDR3 length equals 15 residues. CDR3 protein: CASSQTSVSTDTQYF. CDR3 DNA sequence: TGTGCCAGCAGCCAAACTAGCGTTAGCACAGATACGCAGTATTTT.

The J gene is TRBJ2-3, the V gene TRBV5-1; 9 positions agree with TRBD2. Germline trimming cut 0 bases from V and 2 bases from J; bases unmatched to any gene: 4. Per germline, CDR1 SGHRS and CDR2 YFSETQ. This CDR3 comprises 16 residues. The CDR3 sequence is CASSLDLAGVTDTQYF. The CDR3 nucleotides are TGCGCCAGCAGCTTGGATTTAGCGGGAGTCACAGATACGCAGTATTTT.

This chain links TRBV27 with TRBJ2-3; 7 positions match TRBD2. Germline lookup yields CDR1 MNHEY and CDR2 SMNVEV (reference sequence). V shed 5 bases, J shed 1 base, and the junction held 9 bases outside the gene matches. The CDR3 consists of 16 residues. The CDR3 sequence: CASSVLSRGGTDTQYF. The DNA of the CDR3 is TGTGCCAGCAGTGTCCTCTCTCGGGGGGGCACAGATACGCAGTATTTT.

This clone turned up a few times. This CDR3 is CASSRGWGNQPQHF. The DNA for the CDR3 is TGTGCCAGCAGCAGAGGGTGGGGCAATCAGCCCCAGCATTTT. The genes are TRBV21-1 and TRBJ1-5. TRBV21-1 is noted as a pseudogene. The CDR3 is 14 amino acids.

The J gene is TRBJ2-2, the V gene TRBV5-1; D uncertain. The CDR3 is 12 residues long. Trimming removed 4 bases from V and 7 bases from J, with 8 bases in between. The germline CDR1 and CDR2 sequences are SGHRS and YFSETQ. Here the CDR3 reads CASSPGGGELFF. The CDR3 DNA sequence: TGCGCCAGCAGCCCCGGTGGCGGGGAGCTGTTTTTT.

The CDR3 is CASSVGQGPSTGELFF. The CDR3 nucleotides are TGTGCCAGCAGCGTAGGACAGGGGCCATCCACCGGGGAGCTGTTTTTT. The chain is built from TRBV9 and TRBJ2-2; TRBD1 matches 8 bases. The V gene's germline CDR1 is SGDLS and CDR2 YYNGEE. V gave up 0 bases and J gave up 4 bases; unmatched junction bases: 5. The length of the CDR3 is 16 residues.

V gene TRBV19 combines with J gene TRBJ2-1; 7 bases fit TRBD1. V lost 6 bases, J lost 3 bases, and 8 bases stayed unmatched. From germline, CDR1 is LNHDA and CDR2 SQIVND (reference sequence). The CDR3 contains 15 residues. The CDR3 nucleotides are TGTGCCAGTAGGGCCGGGACAGAATTCTACAATGAGCAGTTCTTC. Its protein product is CASRAGTEFYNEQFF. Together with reference TRBV19 and TRBJ2-1, the CDR3 gives the full variable domain: DGGITQSPKYLFRKEGQNVTLSCEQNLNHDAMYWYRQDPGQGLRLIYYSQIVNDFQKGDIAEGYSVSREKKESFPLTVTSAQKNPTAFYLCASRAGTEFYNEQFFGPGTRLTVL.

The chain joins TRBV7-2 to TRBJ1-4; D possibly corresponds to TRBD1 (6 bases). The CDR3 has 12 amino acids. Trimming took 5 bases from V and 11 from J, leaving 12 bases between them. Germline lookup yields CDR1 SGHTA and CDR2 FQGNSA. Written as DNA, the CDR3 is TGTGCCAGCAGCCCGGACAGCCGGAAACTGTTTTTT. It is translated as CASSPDSRKLFF.

The chain uses TRBV7-9 and TRBJ1-2; possibly TRBD1 for D (5 bases). The length of the CDR3 is 14 residues. V was cut by 0 bases and J by 4 bases, with 9 bases left in between. Germline CDR1 is SEHNR and CDR2 is FQNEAQ (reference sequence). DNA for the CDR3: TGTGCCAGCAGCTTAGCGGGGCAGTTCTATGGCTACACCTTC. Its protein product is CASSLAGQFYGYTF. The full variable domain, with the rest looked up from reference TRBV7-9 and TRBJ1-2, is DTGVSQNPRHKITKRGQNVTFRCDPISEHNRLYWYRQTLGQGPEFLTYFQNEAQLEKSRLLSDRFSAERPKGSFSTLEIQRTEQGDSAMYLCASSLAGQFYGYTFGSGTRLTVV.